This is a list of T cell receptor beta chains from one sample in a study of regulatory T cells in long-lasting Graves disease. One entry per CDR3 protein, called by TCRdb with MiXCR from the multiplex PCR reads. Of about 460,000 distinct CDR3 sequences listed, about 15% are singletons. The sample was also linked to a second study, of T cells in Graves' hyperthyroidism and ophthalmopathy.

The source was peripheral blood mononuclear cells (PBMCs), collected at new diagnosis, from a patient treated with antithyroid drugs. These receptors all come from a woman aged 50 to 60 with Graves disease. Each CDR3 is given with its conserved first and last residue. A D gene is named only where the DNA matches it firmly. Clone size is not always given. Where it is, it says once, few, many or a class for expanded clones.

v_gene	len	abundance	j_gene	d_gene	CDR3nt	CDR3aa
TRBV3-1	16	many	TRBJ2-7	TRBD2	TGTGCCAGCAGCCAATTTGGGACTAGCGGGATATACGAGCAGTACTTC	CASSQFGTSGIYEQYF
TRBV5-6	12	few	TRBJ2-7	.	TGTGCCAGCAGCTGGGGACGCTACGAGCAGTACTTC	CASSWGRYEQYF
TRBV7-2	15	many	TRBJ2-2	TRBD2	TGTGCCAGCAGCTTAGATAGCGGGAGCACCGGGGAGCTGTTTTTT	CASSLDSGSTGELFF
TRBV20-1	15	.	TRBJ2-3	.	TGCAGTGCTAGAGGCGGGCAGGGGAACACAGATACGCAGTATTTT	CSARGGQGNTDTQYF
TRBV5-1	16	few	TRBJ2-3	TRBD2	TGCGCCAGCACCTTACTAGCGTCCTCTAGCACAGATACGCAGTATTTT	CASTLLASSSTDTQYF
TRBV30	12	few	TRBJ1-1	TRBD1	TGTGCTAAGACAGGGGGCGGAACTGAAGCTTTCTTT	CAKTGGGTEAFF
TRBV7-9	16	many	TRBJ1-3	.	TGTGCCAGCGGTCTATTACAAGGACCCTCTGGAAACACCATATATTTT	CASGLLQGPSGNTIYF
TRBV12-3/TRBV12-4	18	.	TRBJ2-7	.	TGTGCCAGCAGCACAACAACTAAGGGGGAATGGAGCTCCTACGAGCAGTACTTC	CASSTTTKGEWSSYEQYF
TRBV5-1	13	.	TRBJ1-3	.	TGCGCCAGCAGCTTGGGACAGGGAAACACCATATATTTT	CASSLGQGNTIYF
TRBV3-1	14	many	TRBJ1-1	TRBD1	TGTGCCAGCAGCCGAGGGACAGTTAGAACTGAAGCTTTCTTT	CASSRGTVRTEAFF
TRBV6-2/TRBV6-3	14	few	TRBJ2-7	.	TGTGCCAGCAGTTCTAGCGTAACAGCCTACGAGCAGTACTTC	CASSSSVTAYEQYF
TRBV7-9	15	many	TRBJ2-1	TRBD2	TGTGCCAGCAGCCCCAGACTAGCGGGGGGCAATGAGCAGTTCTTC	CASSPRLAGGNEQFF
TRBV5-1	15	many	TRBJ2-1	TRBD2	TGCGCCAGCAGCGGGACTAGCGGGCGGTCCAATGAGCAGTTCTTC	CASSGTSGRSNEQFF
TRBV5-1	14	once	TRBJ2-5	.	TGCGCCAGCAGCTTGAGGGGTGGATGGGAGACCCAGTACTTC	CASSLRGGWETQYF
TRBV2	18	many	TRBJ2-3	TRBD2	TGTGCCAGCAGTGAAGACCGGTACGGGATAGCGGGAACAGATACGCAGTATTTT	CASSEDRYGIAGTDTQYF
TRBV2	17	few	TRBJ2-5	TRBD2	TGTGCCAGCAGTGAATATCTAGCGGGAGGGCCGGGGGGGACCCAGTACTTC	CASSEYLAGGPGGTQYF
TRBV5-1	14	.	TRBJ1-1	.	TGCGCCAGCAGCCATCCTGTTGGTGACACTGAAGCTTTCTTT	CASSHPVGDTEAFF
TRBV18	15	many	TRBJ2-5	.	TGTGCCAGCTCACCACCGTCCGGAAACCAAGAGACCCAGTACTTC	CASSPPSGNQETQYF
TRBV27	12	few	TRBJ2-7	.	TGTGCCAGCAGTTTTCCCCTGGGTGAGCAGTACTTC	CASSFPLGEQYF
TRBV27	21	few	TRBJ2-2	TRBD2	TGTGCCAGCAGTCCGCGGGGGTTCGGCATTGTGGGGACCCCGAACACCGGGGAGCTGTTTTTT	CASSPRGFGIVGTPNTGELFF
TRBV28	15	many	TRBJ2-7	TRBD1	TGTGCCAGCAGTCCGCCGACAGGGAGCTCCTACGAGCAGTACTTC	CASSPPTGSSYEQYF
TRBV7-2	14	few	TRBJ2-5	.	TGTGCCAGCAGCTCGGTAGGAGGACAAGAGACCCAGTACTTC	CASSSVGGQETQYF
TRBV7-9	14	.	TRBJ2-2	.	TGTGCCAGCAGCTTACCGGAAGTCTCGGGGGAGCTGTTTTTT	CASSLPEVSGELFF
TRBV19	14	.	TRBJ2-7	.	TGTGCCAGTAGTATAGCGGGGCCACTCTACGAGCAGTACTTC	CASSIAGPLYEQYF
TRBV28	14	many	TRBJ2-7	.	TGTGCCAGCAGTACATGGGACAAGAACTACGAGCAGTACTTC	CASSTWDKNYEQYF
TRBV5-1	14	many	TRBJ2-1	.	TGCGCCAGCAGCTTGGTACCTGGGTTGAATGAGCAGTTCTTC	CASSLVPGLNEQFF
TRBV6-1	13	many	TRBJ2-3	.	TGTGCCAGCAATGGCGGGTACACAGATACGCAGTATTTT	CASNGGYTDTQYF
TRBV20-1	13	many	TRBJ2-7	.	TGCAGTGCTAGTTTCCGTCGAACCTACGAGCAGTACTTC	CSASFRRTYEQYF
TRBV25-1	13	many	TRBJ2-7	.	TGTGCCAGCAGACCTCCGAGCTCCTACGAGCAGTACTTC	CASRPPSSYEQYF